This T cell receptor beta chain originates from a study of shared clonotypes between healthy human individuals. Study-wide results and caveats: Naive CD4 clonotypes overlapped across a handful of donors at about 5.2%. The authors expected sequencing depth to affect clonotype sharing among donors.

At a deep level, the assay was run. Some clones are missing from TCRdb's copy, which holds only in-frame ones; the method was immunoSEQ multiplex PCR. The table includes 2,100,000 or so clones, 90% to 97% detected once. Germline V CDR1 and CDR2: SGHTS, YDEGEE. V was shortened by 4 bases and J by 5 bases, with 19 bases between the two germline ends. The CDR3 sequence is 16 residues long. Concerning this clone: Its antigen is not known.

J is TRBJ1-5 and V is TRBV5-8; D is perhaps TRBD1 (6 bases). Sequenced material: naive CD4+ T cells sorted from blood. Subset specified: CD45RA+ positively selected. The TCR was taken from a man between 18 and 35 years old in good health. CDR3: CASSAGTTWTDQPQHF. The CDR3 nucleotides are TGTGCCAGCAGCGCTGGGACAACCTGGACGGATCAGCCCCAGCATTTT.